Sequencing of this T cell receptor beta chain was carried out in a study of T cells in Graves' hyperthyroidism and ophthalmopathy. Clinical symptoms, serum thyroxine and TRAb, thyroid ultrasound and orbital computed tomography together formed the diagnostic basis. TCR beta CDR3 regions were amplified from RNA. The HTBI primer set drove a first-round RT-PCR of the TCR CDR3. TCRdb fed the multiplex PCR reads into MiXCR, producing one record per CDR3 protein. The table has about 420,000 distinct CDR3 sequences, more than 15% seen once. The CDR3 length is 14 residues. The V and J ends lost 3 bases and 2 bases respectively, with 10 bases between them.

The V and J genes are TRBV12-3 or TRBV12-4 and TRBJ2-5; possible D gene TRBD1, 6 bases. The specimen sequenced was blood. The receptor's source is a young woman with Graves' hyperthyroidism. CDR3 region: CASSFQGLQETQYF. The CDR3 nucleotides read TGTGCCAGCAGTTTTCAGGGGCTTCAAGAGACCCAGTACTTC.